Listed here is a single T cell receptor beta chain. What it recognizes is unknown. The source of the sample is a study of blood T cells in healthy people across ages. It was with a sample-barcoded 5' primer and a J-beta primer mix that a second PCR of about 6 to 12 cycles was run. TCRdb re-analysed the 5' RACE reads in MiXCR, keeping a single row per CDR3 protein. Of 1.5 million to 2 million distinct CDR3 sequences in the sample, roughly 50% were seen once. Study-wide results and caveats: Bulk PBMC profiling left naive and antigen-experienced comparisons inconclusive.

The CDR3 is made up of 11 amino acids. The V gene lost 7 bases and the J gene lost 10 bases, with 10 bases spanning the gap. Germline V lookup: CDR1 MDHEN, CDR2 SYDVKM. The sequencing sample was made of blood. This chain connects TRBV28 to TRBJ2-2; D remains unclear. The source of this sequence is a woman in her thirties or forties in good health. CDR3 amino acids: CASKERQELFF. The CDR3 DNA reads TGTGCCAGCAAAGAGAGGCAGGAGCTGTTTTTT.